This paragraph covers one T cell receptor beta chain sequence. This receptor's antigen is unknown. No base quality values were provided; no much bigger clone lies one nucleotide off. The donors were roughly 40 Caucasian individuals from Russia, aged 6 to 90 years, who were systemically healthy. Around 9.7 milliliters of peripheral blood were collected from each donor into EDTA-treated Vacutainer tubes. Ficoll-Paque density-gradient centrifugation was used to isolate PBMCs, with at least 6.5 million per sample. Trizol reagent was used to extract total RNA from the PBMCs, yielding at least 5.5 micrograms per sample. For every donor, flow cytometry on a PBMC aliquot measured the percentage of naive CD45RAhigh/CD27high T cells. Library generation was performed with 5' RACE. Instrument used: Illumina HiSeq 2500. A second PCR of about 7 to 12 cycles was performed with a sample-barcoded 5' primer and a J-beta primer mix. A template-switch 5' adaptor carrying 12 random nucleotides introduced a unique molecular identifier onto each TCR beta cDNA molecule. At least 2.5 million CDR3-containing paired-end reads were obtained from each sample. First-strand cDNA was synthesized from all RNA with the Mint cDNA synthesis kit, primed by a TRBC-specific oligonucleotide. Following uracil-DNA glycosylase treatment, all cDNA underwent a first 18-cycle PCR with the universal primers M1SS and BC2_uni_R. Per the authors' processing: For normalization, 1 million high-quality reads were randomly selected from each sample, with every read carrying a distinct molecular identifier. Reads sharing molecular identifiers were discarded rather than binned into consensus sequences. MiTCR, run with a Q25 quality threshold and the strictest error-elimination algorithm, handled CDR3 identification, clonotype clustering and error correction. A nonparametric unseen species model with Euler transformation was used to estimate a lower bound on total TCR beta diversity. TCRdb trimmed the raw reads at Q25, called clones with MiXCR and kept productive beta chains. Identical CDR3 proteins give one entry, which carries the most common genes and DNA. These V and J calls originate from TCRdb's pipeline instead of the authors' own analysis. The sample profile shows 1.5 million to 2 million distinct CDR3 sequences; around half of them were found once. The ten largest clones capture around 2.1% of the sample.

This record belongs to a study of blood T cells in healthy people across ages (dated by TCRdb to the mid-2010s). Concerning the study at large: In model experiments, template switching captured about one uniquely barcoded TCR beta cDNA molecule for every two T cells. To track age-related changes in TCR beta repertoire diversity, the study relied on deep sequencing normalized with unique cDNA molecular identifiers. The donors were split into four age groups: young (average 16 years), middle-aged (around 40), aged (approximately 60) and long-lived (approximately 80). Two additional independent replicas of 1 million unique cDNA reads from the same blood draw were analyzed for two donors (one aged 18 to 30 and one aged 80 or older). To avoid experimental bias, donors of different ages were distributed randomly across sequencing lanes.

The investigation overall reported the following: As age increased, observed TCR beta diversity per million T cells dropped in a roughly linear way, and a significant reduction was already evident by age 40. The CMV infection status of donors was not known, potentially confounding age-related changes in expanded clonotypes. Compared with the aged group, the long-lived group had more naive CD4+ T cells, fewer expanded clones and increased TCR diversity, suggesting age selection. Conclusive comparison of naive and antigen-experienced compartments was prevented by the profiling of bulk unsorted PBMCs. Total diversity estimates from one million sequenced T cells were considered lower bounds and underestimates. Observed TCR beta diversity correlated strongly with the percentage of naive T cells measured by flow cytometry.

The clonotype originates from a woman aged 40 to 50 in good health. The sample was blood.

The DNA sequence is given as TGCAGTGCTAGAGGGGTCAGGGGATTTGATCAGCCCCAGCATTTT. Its protein is CSARGVRGFDQPQHF. The V and J segments used are TRBV20-1 and TRBJ1-5; TRBD1 might be the D gene, on 6 matching bases. The CDR3 has 15 amino acids, counting the end cysteine and phenylalanine. The entry retains the CDR3 DNA only, 45 bases that are in frame from base 1. From a lookup of the germline V gene (reference sequence), CDR1 and CDR2 are DFQATT and SNEGSKA. At the junction V is shortened by 1 base and J by 5 bases, with 15 bases in between.